Below are 5 T cell receptor beta chains sequenced from a single sample in a study of T cells in Graves' hyperthyroidism and ophthalmopathy (dated by TCRdb to the late 2010s). Receptors were amplified or captured by multiplex PCR. The data were produced on an Illumina HiSeq 2000. TCR beta CDR3 regions were amplified from RNA transcripts. The TCR CDR3 was subjected to a first round of RT-PCR using the HTBI primer set and the Qiagen OneStep RT-PCR kit. TCRdb reprocessing: public reads trimmed at Q25 with fastp, clones called with MiXCR, in-frame beta chains kept. Every entry covers one CDR3 protein and lists the most common genes and DNA from its rows. This sample has 500,000 to 650,000 distinct CDR3 sequences in its table, and about 15% of those were observed once. The leading ten clones occupy 17% of the sample. Sequenced sample: blood. Receptors originate from a woman under 30 with Graves' ophthalmopathy.

This clonotype was seen at least ten times. The chain carries TRBV6-2 or TRBV6-3 and TRBJ2-1; 7 nucleotides align to TRBD2. Germline V gene sequence: CDR1 MNHEY, CDR2 SVGEGT. This CDR3 has 16 amino acids. Trimming at V came to 8 bases and at J to 7 bases, leaving 17 bases not matched to a gene. This CDR3 reads CASDRGSGVKANEQFF. CDR3 nucleotides: TGTGCCAGCGACCGGGGGAGCGGGGTCAAGGCGAATGAGCAGTTCTTC.

This clonotype showed up just a few times. This rearrangement joins TRBV25-1 to TRBJ1-1; 9 bases map to TRBD1. The CDR3 spans 14 residues. The germline CDR1 and CDR2 sequences are MGHDK and SYGVNS. With 6 bases clipped from V and 0 bases from J, the junction kept 2 bases outside the gene matches. In DNA form, the CDR3 reads TGTGCCAGCAGGTGGACAGGGGTGAACACTGAAGCTTTCTTT. Translated, it gives CASRWTGVNTEAFF.

This clonotype was counted a few times. The chain joins TRBV27 to TRBJ2-5; D not resolved. CDR3 length: 13 amino acids. The V gene lost 6 bases and the J gene lost 5 bases, with 13 bases spanning the gap. Germline CDR1 MNHEY, CDR2 SMNVEV (reference sequence). CDR3 nucleotide sequence: TGTGCCAGCAGCTTAACAGTAGGGGAGACCCAGTACTTC. Its translation is CASSLTVGETQYF.

In its sample, this clonotype was seen many times. This chain links TRBV6-1 with TRBJ1-5; 9 nucleotides match TRBD1. Germline CDR1 is MNHNS and CDR2 is SASEGT. The V segment lost 6 bases and the J segment 7 bases; nucleotides outside the gene matches: 4. The CDR3 consists of 13 residues. This CDR3 reads CASSRGQGQPQHF. In DNA, the CDR3 is TGTGCCAGCAGCCGGGGACAGGGACAGCCCCAGCATTTT.

This clonotype was observed a few times. The chain uses TRBV5-6 and TRBJ2-1; TRBD2 matches 8 bases. The CDR3 is 15 residues long. The V gene's germline CDR1 is SGHDT and CDR2 YYEEEE. The junction had 11 bases not matched to a gene; V was cut back by 4 bases and J by 8 bases. CDR3 sequence (DNA): TGTGCCAGCAGCAACCCGGGACTAGTCTTCGATGAGCAGTTCTTC. Its protein is CASSNPGLVFDEQFF.